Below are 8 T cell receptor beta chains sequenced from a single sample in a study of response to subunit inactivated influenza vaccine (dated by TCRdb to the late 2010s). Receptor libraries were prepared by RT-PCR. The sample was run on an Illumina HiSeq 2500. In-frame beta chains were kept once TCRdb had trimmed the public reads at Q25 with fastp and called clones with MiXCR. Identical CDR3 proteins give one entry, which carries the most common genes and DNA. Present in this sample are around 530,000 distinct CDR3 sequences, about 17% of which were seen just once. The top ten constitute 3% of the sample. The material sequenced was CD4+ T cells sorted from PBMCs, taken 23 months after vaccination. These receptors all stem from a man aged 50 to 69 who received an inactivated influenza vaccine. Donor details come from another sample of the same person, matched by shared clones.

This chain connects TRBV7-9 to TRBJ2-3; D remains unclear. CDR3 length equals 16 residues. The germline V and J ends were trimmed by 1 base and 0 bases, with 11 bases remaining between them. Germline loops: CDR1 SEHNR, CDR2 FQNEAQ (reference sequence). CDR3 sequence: CASSLDERRSTDTQYF. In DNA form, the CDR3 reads TGTGCCAGCAGCTTAGATGAGAGGCGAAGCACAGATACGCAGTATTTT.

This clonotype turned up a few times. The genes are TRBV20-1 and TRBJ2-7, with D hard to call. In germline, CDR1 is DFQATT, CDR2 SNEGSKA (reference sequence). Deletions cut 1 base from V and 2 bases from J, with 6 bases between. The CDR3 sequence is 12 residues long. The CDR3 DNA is TGCAGTGCTAGAGTGCAGGCCTACGAGCAGTACTTC. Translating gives CSARVQAYEQYF.

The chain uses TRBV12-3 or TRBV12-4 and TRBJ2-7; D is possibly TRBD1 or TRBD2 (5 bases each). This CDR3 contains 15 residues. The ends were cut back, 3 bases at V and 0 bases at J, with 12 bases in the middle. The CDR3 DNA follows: TGTGCCAGCAGTTTTCGGGGACCAGCCTCCTACGAGCAGTACTTC. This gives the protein CASSFRGPASYEQYF.

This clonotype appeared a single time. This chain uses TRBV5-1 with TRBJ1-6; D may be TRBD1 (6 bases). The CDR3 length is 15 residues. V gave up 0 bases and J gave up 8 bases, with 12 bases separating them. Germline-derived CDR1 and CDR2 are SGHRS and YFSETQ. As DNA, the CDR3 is TGCGCCAGCAGCTTGGAAGGGGGAGCGGATTCACCCCTCCACTTT. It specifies CASSLEGGADSPLHF.

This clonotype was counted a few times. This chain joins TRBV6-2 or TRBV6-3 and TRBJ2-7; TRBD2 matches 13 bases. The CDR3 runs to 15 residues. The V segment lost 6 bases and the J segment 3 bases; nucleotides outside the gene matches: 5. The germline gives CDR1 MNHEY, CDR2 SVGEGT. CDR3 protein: CASRRTSGGSYEQYF. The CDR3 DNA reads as TGTGCCAGCAGACGGACTAGCGGGGGTAGCTACGAGCAGTACTTC.

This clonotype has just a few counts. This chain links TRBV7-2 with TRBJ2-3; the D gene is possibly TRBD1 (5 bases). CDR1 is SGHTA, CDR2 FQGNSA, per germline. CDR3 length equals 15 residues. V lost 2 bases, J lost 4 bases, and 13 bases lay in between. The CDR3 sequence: CASSLQAGLSDTQYF. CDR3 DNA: TGTGCCAGCAGCTTACAAGCAGGGTTGTCAGATACGCAGTATTTT. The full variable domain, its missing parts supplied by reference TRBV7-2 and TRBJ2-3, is GAGVSQSPSNKVTEKGKDVELRCDPISGHTALYWYRQSLGQGLEFLIYFQGNSAPDKSGLPSDRFSAERTGGSVSTLTIQRTQQEDSAVYLCASSLQAGLSDTQYFGPGTRLTVL.

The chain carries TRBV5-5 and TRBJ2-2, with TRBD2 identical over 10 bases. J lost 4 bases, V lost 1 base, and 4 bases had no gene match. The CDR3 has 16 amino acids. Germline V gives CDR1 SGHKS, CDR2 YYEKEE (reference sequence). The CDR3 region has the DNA TGTGCCAGCAGCTTGAGGGCTAGCGGGGGCACCGGGGAGCTGTTTTTT. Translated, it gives CASSLRASGGTGELFF.

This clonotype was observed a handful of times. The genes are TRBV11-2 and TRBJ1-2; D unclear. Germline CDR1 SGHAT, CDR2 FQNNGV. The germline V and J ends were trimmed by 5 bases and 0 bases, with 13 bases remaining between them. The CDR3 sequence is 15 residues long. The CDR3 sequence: CASSGVRSTNYGYTF. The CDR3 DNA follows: TGTGCCAGCAGCGGAGTTCGGTCTACTAACTATGGCTACACCTTC.